This TCR beta chain emerged from a study of metastatic and nonmetastatic thyroid tumors. On the study more broadly: From malignant and benign thyroid patients, repertoires in blood and in tumor or nodule tissue were compared.

This clone qualifies as medium-sized (0.01 to 0.1%). Its antigen is as yet unknown. The study, taken as a whole, reports: Compared with benign nodules, malignant thyroid tumors were reported to have significantly higher TCR beta diversity in both blood and tumor.

The entire patient cohort was treatment-naive prior to thyroid surgery. Germline CDR1 reads MDHEN; CDR2 reads SYDVKM. Between the trimmed V and J ends, which lost 6 bases and 0 bases, there was a span of 14 bases. The CDR3 has 15 residues. Authors' analysis steps: It was from CDR3 differences across clinicopathological groups that a distant-metastasis classifier for papillary thyroid cancer was built. TCRdb re-called the PCR reads via MiXCR. TCRdb's processing, not the authors', yielded these V and J calls. The sample yields 13,000 or so clones, under 30% seen once. This TCR derives from a female donor with papillary thyroid cancer or a benign thyroid nodule (not recorded which). Some clones in this sample may be carry-over from other donors' samples. The sequenced sample was tumor tissue. The chain uses TRBV28 and TRBJ1-1; TRBD1 might be the D (6 bases). Here the CDR3 reads CASSPDRFMNTEAFF. CDR3 sequence (DNA): TGTGCCAGCAGCCCGGACAGATTCATGAACACTGAAGCTTTCTTT.